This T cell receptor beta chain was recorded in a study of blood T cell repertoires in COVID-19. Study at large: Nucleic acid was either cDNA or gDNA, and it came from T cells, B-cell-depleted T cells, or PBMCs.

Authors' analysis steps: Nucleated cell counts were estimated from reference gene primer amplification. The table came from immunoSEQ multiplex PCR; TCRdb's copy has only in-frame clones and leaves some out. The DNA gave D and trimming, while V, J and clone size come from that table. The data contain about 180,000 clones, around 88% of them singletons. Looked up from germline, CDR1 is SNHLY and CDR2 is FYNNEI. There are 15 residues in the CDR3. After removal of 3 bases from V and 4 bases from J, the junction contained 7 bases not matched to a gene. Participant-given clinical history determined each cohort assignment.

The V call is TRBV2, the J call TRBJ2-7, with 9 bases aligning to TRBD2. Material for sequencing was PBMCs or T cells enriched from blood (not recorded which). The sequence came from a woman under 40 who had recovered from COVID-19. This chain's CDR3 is CASSESSGRVYEQYF. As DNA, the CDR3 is TGTGCCAGCAGTGAGAGTAGCGGGAGAGTTTACGAGCAGTACTTC.